The following is a TCR beta chain sequence with its context. The sample comes from a study of control samples from healthy donors and cancer patients. The data were produced by immunoSEQ multiplex PCR, yet TCRdb's version contains in-frame clones alone and is incomplete. Of over 150,000 clones in the sample, 96% were seen once. V was cut by 0 bases and J by 7 bases, with 12 bases left in between. This CDR3 region has 14 residues. Germline V gene lookup returns CDR1 SEHNR and CDR2 FQNEAQ (reference sequence). This sequence originates from a woman aged 30 to 39 in good health. The chain carries TRBV7-9 and TRBJ1-1; D ambiguous. The sample was blood. The CDR3 protein is CASSLAQGVREAFF. The CDR3 DNA sequence: TGTGCCAGCAGCTTAGCGCAAGGCGTTCGTGAAGCTTTCTTT.